What follows are 24 T cell receptor beta chains derived from one specimen sequenced in a study of T cells in narcolepsy. Clones were sequenced by immunoSEQ multiplex PCR, and TCRdb holds only the in-frame ones, with some missing. The table has approximately 30,000 clones, 86% seen once; the top ten hold roughly 1.1%. Sequencing was done on a sample of CD45RA- memory CD4+ T cells from PBMCs. The receptors shown here come from a human donor with narcolepsy.

The CDR3 nucleotides read TGTGCCAGCAGCTTAGGGGAATGGGAGACGAACACTGAAGCTTTCTTT. Amino acids: CASSLGEWETNTEAFF. The gene calls are TRBV7-9 and TRBJ1-1; D uncertain. CDR1 SEHNR and CDR2 FQNEAQ come from the germline V gene (reference sequence). The V end lost 1 base, the J end lost 1 base, and 13 bases lay between the germline ends. This CDR3 is built from 16 residues.

The CDR3 loop reads CASSPRWTLGYTF. In DNA, the CDR3 is TGTGCCAGCAGTCCACGCTGGACGCTTGGCTACACCTTC. The chain recombines TRBV27 with TRBJ1-2; unclear D gene. Trimming left V 5 bases short and J 7 bases short, with 14 bases between. Germline V lookup: CDR1 MNHEY, CDR2 SMNVEV (reference sequence). The CDR3 is made up of 13 amino acids.

CDR3 in DNA: TGTGCCAGCAGCTCCCCCCAATTTGGCGGGAGCAATGAGCAGTTCTTC. Its protein is CASSSPQFGGSNEQFF. The chain carries TRBV7-9 and TRBJ2-1; 7 positions match TRBD2. Unmatched junction bases numbered 12, after V lost 4 bases and J lost 6 bases. Germline V CDR1 and CDR2: SEHNR, FQNEAQ (reference sequence). CDR3 length equals 16 residues.

V gene TRBV6-5 combines with J gene TRBJ2-3, with D unclear. Deletions cut 7 bases from V and 4 bases from J, with 9 bases between. CDR1 is MNHEY, CDR2 SVGAGI, per germline. This CDR3 is 12 amino acids long. DNA for the CDR3: TGTGCCAGCAACTTAGTTCCAGATACGCAGTATTTT. This gives the protein CASNLVPDTQYF.

The V call is TRBV10-3, the J call TRBJ2-3, with D possibly being TRBD2 (6 bases). The CDR3 sequence is 16 residues long. V was cut by 0 bases and J by 6 bases, with 16 bases left in between. Germline CDR1 and CDR2: ENHRY and SYGVKD. The CDR3 is CAISESIMGGDDTQYF. CDR3 DNA: TGTGCCATCAGTGAGTCTATTATGGGGGGAGATGATACGCAGTATTTT.

This chain joins TRBV5-4 and TRBJ1-4; D unclear. V lost 5 bases and J 8 bases, leaving 19 bases between the germline ends. Germline values: CDR1 SGHNT, CDR2 YYREEE (reference sequence). The CDR3 runs to 15 residues. CDR3: CASSPGGLSGEKLFF. DNA for the CDR3: TGTGCCAGCAGTCCCGGAGGGTTAAGTGGCGAAAAACTGTTTTTT.

The gene calls are TRBV11-3 and TRBJ2-1; 8 bases match TRBD2. After removal of 0 bases from V and 12 bases from J, the junction contained 4 bases not matched to a gene. Germline V gene sequence: CDR1 SGHNT, CDR2 YENEEA. This CDR3 spans 13 amino acids. This CDR3 reads CASSLELRGAQFF. CDR3 sequence (DNA): TGTGCCAGCAGCTTAGAGTTGCGGGGGGCGCAGTTCTTC. The entire variable domain, with the rest obtained from reference TRBV11-3 and TRBJ2-1, is as follows: EAGVVQSPRYKIIEKKQPVAFWCNPISGHNTLYWYLQNLGQGPELLIRYENEEAVDDSQLPKDRFSAERLKGVDSTLKIQPAELGDSAVYLCASSLELRGAQFFGPGTRLTVL.

The chain combines TRBV14 with TRBJ2-1; a possible D gene is TRBD2 (6 bases). Germline CDR1 SGHDN, CDR2 FVKESK. V was pared by 4 bases and J by 0 bases, with 19 bases between. The CDR3 has 18 amino acids. The CDR3 DNA follows: TGTGCCAGCAGCCCTAGACTCAGCGGGCCAAGCTCCTACAATGAGCAGTTCTTC. As protein: CASSPRLSGPSSYNEQFF.

A remark on this clone: The junction does not match germline at one end; this may be a read error. The chain carries TRBV10-3 and TRBJ1-1; D not resolved. Germline CDR1 reads ENHRY; CDR2 reads SYGVKD. CDR3 length: 13 amino acids. In DNA, the CDR3 is TGTGCCATCAGTGAGTCGGGGAACGCTGAAGCTTTCTTT. Its translation: CAISESGNAEAFF.

This clone was seen once. The CDR3, as DNA: TGTGCCAGCAGTTTTGGCAGGGCAGGAGGGGGTCCCGGGGAGCTGTTTTTT. Amino acids: CASSFGRAGGGPGELFF. The chain couples TRBV7-7 to TRBJ2-2; perhaps D is TRBD1 or TRBD2 (6 bases each). Germline V CDR1 and CDR2: SSHAT, FNYEAQ (reference sequence). Between the trimmed V and J ends, which lost 6 bases and 6 bases, there was a span of 23 bases. CDR3 length: 17 residues.

The rearrangement joins TRBV5-6 to TRBJ2-2; D not certain. V was cut by 1 base and J by 5 bases, with 6 bases left in between. The CDR3 extends over 13 amino acids. Germline V gene lookup returns CDR1 SGHDT and CDR2 YYEEEE. CDR3 sequence: CASSLTRTGELFF. CDR3 nucleotide sequence: TGTGCCAGCAGCTTGACCAGGACCGGGGAGCTGTTTTTT. The whole variable domain, filled in from reference TRBV5-6 and TRBJ2-2, reads DAGVTQSPTHLIKTRGQQVTLRCSPKSGHDTVSWYQQALGQGPQFIFQYYEEEERQRGNFPDRFSGHQFPNYSSELNVNALLLGDSALYLCASSLTRTGELFFGEGSRLTVL.

This clone has just a few counts. The rearrangement uses TRBV29-1 and TRBJ1-2, with 8 bases identical to TRBD1. The CDR3 is 12 residues long. In germline, CDR1 is SQVTM, CDR2 ANQGSEA. The V and J ends lost 4 bases and 4 bases, in that order; junction bases with no gene match: 2. Written as DNA, the CDR3 is TGCAGCGTTGGGACAGGGTCCTATGGCTACACCTTC. Protein sequence: CSVGTGSYGYTF.

The chain couples TRBV6-5 to TRBJ1-6; D is possibly TRBD1 (5 bases). CDR3 length: 14 residues. Germline-derived CDR1 and CDR2 are MNHEY and SVGAGI. V was pared by 10 bases and J by 6 bases, with 16 bases between. The CDR3 sequence: CATQLRQINSPLHF. DNA for the CDR3: TGTGCCACCCAATTGAGACAGATTAATTCACCCCTCCACTTT.

V gene TRBV6-1 combines with J gene TRBJ2-7; D not certain. Trimming stripped 5 bases from V and 4 bases from J, with 12 bases between. The germline V gene has CDR1 MNHNS and CDR2 SASEGT. This CDR3 has 13 residues. The CDR3 region is CASSKTGAYEQYV. The CDR3 nucleotides read TGTGCCAGCAGTAAGACTGGCGCTTACGAGCAGTACGTC.

The chain combines TRBV11-2 with TRBJ1-1; D not certain. The V and J ends lost 5 bases and 7 bases respectively, with 11 bases between them. This CDR3 spans 12 amino acids. Germline CDR1 and CDR2: SGHAT and FQNNGV. The CDR3: CASSLAGIEAFF. CDR3 nucleotide sequence: TGTGCCAGCAGCCTCGCGGGCATTGAAGCTTTCTTT.

This clone has only one observation. The chain combines TRBV29-1 with TRBJ2-2; a possible D gene is TRBD1 (5 bases). Trimming took 4 bases from V and 0 from J, leaving 6 bases between them. The CDR3 covers 13 residues. CDR1 and CDR2 from the germline V gene are SQVTM and ANQGSEA. CDR3 sequence: CSVGQTNTGELFF. The CDR3 DNA follows: TGCAGCGTTGGACAGACGAACACCGGGGAGCTGTTTTTT.

The rearrangement links TRBV9 to TRBJ1-6, with 7 positions matching TRBD1. Germline values: CDR1 SGDLS, CDR2 YYNGEE. This CDR3 comprises 14 residues. V dropped 5 bases and J dropped 6; count of bases not matched to a gene: 5. CDR3 loop: CASRNDRANSPLHF. As DNA, the CDR3 is TGTGCCAGCAGAAATGACAGGGCTAATTCACCCCTCCACTTT. The full variable domain, rest sourced from reference TRBV9 and TRBJ1-6, is DSGVTQTPKHLITATGQRVTLRCSPRSGDLSVYWYQQSLDQGLQFLIQYYNGEERAKGNILERFSAQQFPDLHSELNLSSLELGDSALYFCASRNDRANSPLHFGNGTRLTVT.

This chain links TRBV10-2 with TRBJ1-2, with a possible D match to TRBD1 (6 bases). The germline V gene has CDR1 WSHSY and CDR2 SAAADI. V shed 3 bases and J shed 8 bases, with 13 bases lying between them. CDR3 length: 13 residues. The CDR3 DNA sequence: TGCGCCAGCAGTGATGGCAGGGGTCACGGCTACACCTTC. Residues: CASSDGRGHGYTF.

V and J are TRBV7-6 and TRBJ2-2; D remains unclear. CDR1 is SGHVS, CDR2 FNYEAQ, per germline. Trimming took 5 bases from V and 7 from J, leaving 11 bases between them. The CDR3 covers 13 residues. CDR3: CASSPVPDGELFF. Here the CDR3 DNA reads TGTGCCAGCAGCCCGGTTCCGGACGGGGAGCTGTTTTTT.

The chain is built from TRBV6-5 and TRBJ2-1; 7 nucleotides match TRBD1. CDR3 length equals 14 residues. V was pared by 6 bases and J by 5 bases, with 7 bases of the junction left unmatched. CDR1 and CDR2 from the germline V gene are MNHEY and SVGAGI. CDR3 loop: CASRGTAADNEQFF. In DNA, the CDR3 is TGTGCCAGCAGGGGGACAGCCGCTGACAATGAGCAGTTCTTC.

The CDR3 coding sequence is TGTGCCAGTAGTCTCGGGTCAATGTATAATGAAAAACTGTTTTTT. Amino acids: CASSLGSMYNEKLFF. V gene TRBV19 combines with J gene TRBJ1-4; D not certain. Trimming took 5 bases from V and 4 from J, leaving 14 bases between them. Per germline, CDR1 LNHDA and CDR2 SQIVND (reference sequence). This CDR3 is 15 amino acids long.

This clone was recorded only once. This chain joins TRBV5-5 and TRBJ2-7; no clear D gene. The CDR3 length is 12 residues. Germline CDR1 and CDR2: SGHKS and YYEKEE (reference sequence). Trimming stripped 3 bases from V and 2 bases from J, with 6 bases between. The CDR3 DNA reads TGTGCCAGCAGCTCCTACCCCTACGAGCAGTACTTC. Translated: CASSSYPYEQYF.

This chain uses TRBV19 with TRBJ2-1; the match to TRBD1 covers 11 bases. This CDR3 has 15 residues. With V trimmed by 7 bases and J by 8 bases, 10 bases remained unmatched. Germline CDR1 LNHDA, CDR2 SQIVND (reference sequence). The CDR3 bases are TGTGCCAGTACTAACCCGGGACAGGGGGGCCATGAGCAGTTCTTC. Amino acids: CASTNPGQGGHEQFF.

The genes are TRBV5-4 and TRBJ2-5; possibly TRBD2 for D (5 bases). The J call may be mistaken, given a closer DNA end match to TRBJ2-7. The germline V gene encodes CDR1 SGHNT and CDR2 YYREEE (reference sequence). CDR3 length: 14 amino acids. CDR3: CASSSDLTSYEQYF. The CDR3 DNA reads as TGTGCCAGCAGCTCGGACTTGACATCCTACGAGCAGTACTTC.